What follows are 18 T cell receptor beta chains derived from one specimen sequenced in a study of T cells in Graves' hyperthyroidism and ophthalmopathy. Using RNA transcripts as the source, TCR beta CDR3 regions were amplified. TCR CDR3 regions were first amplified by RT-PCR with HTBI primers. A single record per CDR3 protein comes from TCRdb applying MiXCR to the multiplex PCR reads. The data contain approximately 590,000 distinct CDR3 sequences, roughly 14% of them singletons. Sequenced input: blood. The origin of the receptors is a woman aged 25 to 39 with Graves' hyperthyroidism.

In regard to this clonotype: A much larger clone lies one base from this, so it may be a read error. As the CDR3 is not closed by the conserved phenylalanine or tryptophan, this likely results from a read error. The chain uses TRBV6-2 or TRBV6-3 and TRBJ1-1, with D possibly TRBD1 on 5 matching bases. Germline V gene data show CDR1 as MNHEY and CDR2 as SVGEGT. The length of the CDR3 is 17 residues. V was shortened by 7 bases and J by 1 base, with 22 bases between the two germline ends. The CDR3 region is CASTSNGGWATNTEAFL. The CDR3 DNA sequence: TGTGCCAGCACGTCAAACGGGGGATGGGCTACGAACACTGAAGCTTTCCTT.

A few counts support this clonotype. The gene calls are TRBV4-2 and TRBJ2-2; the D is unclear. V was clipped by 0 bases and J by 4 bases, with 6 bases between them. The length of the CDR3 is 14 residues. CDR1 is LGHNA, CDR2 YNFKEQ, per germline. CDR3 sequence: CASSQDRTTGELFF. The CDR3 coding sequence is TGTGCCAGCAGCCAAGATCGCACCACCGGGGAGCTGTTTTTT.

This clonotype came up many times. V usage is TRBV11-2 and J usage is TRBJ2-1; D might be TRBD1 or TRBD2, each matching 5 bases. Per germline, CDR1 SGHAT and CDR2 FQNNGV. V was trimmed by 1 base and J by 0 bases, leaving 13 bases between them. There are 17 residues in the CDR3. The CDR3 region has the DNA TGTGCCAGCAGCTTAGGATTTCGGGGCTTCTCCTACAATGAGCAGTTCTTC. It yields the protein CASSLGFRGFSYNEQFF.

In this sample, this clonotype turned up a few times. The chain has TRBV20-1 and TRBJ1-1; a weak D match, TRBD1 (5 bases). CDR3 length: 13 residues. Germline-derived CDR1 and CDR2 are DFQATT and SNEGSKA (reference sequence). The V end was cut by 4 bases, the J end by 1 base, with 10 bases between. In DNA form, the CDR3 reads TGCAGTGCTAAGGACACCCGGAACACTGAAGCTTTCTTT. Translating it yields CSAKDTRNTEAFF.

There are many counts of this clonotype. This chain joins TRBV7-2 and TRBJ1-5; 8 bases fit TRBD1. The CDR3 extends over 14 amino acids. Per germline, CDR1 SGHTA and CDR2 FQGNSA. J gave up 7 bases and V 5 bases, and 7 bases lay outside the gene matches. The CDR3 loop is CASSTQGAYQPQHF. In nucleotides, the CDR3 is TGTGCCAGCAGCACTCAGGGGGCGTACCAGCCCCAGCATTTT. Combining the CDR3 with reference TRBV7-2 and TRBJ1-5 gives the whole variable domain GAGVSQSPSNKVTEKGKDVELRCDPISGHTALYWYRQSLGQGLEFLIYFQGNSAPDKSGLPSDRFSAERTGGSVSTLTIQRTQQEDSAVYLCASSTQGAYQPQHFGDGTRLSIL.

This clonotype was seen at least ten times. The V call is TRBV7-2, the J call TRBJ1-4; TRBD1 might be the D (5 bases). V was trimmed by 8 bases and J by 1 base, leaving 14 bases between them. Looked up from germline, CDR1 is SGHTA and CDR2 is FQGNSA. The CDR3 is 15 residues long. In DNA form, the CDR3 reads TGTGCCAGCTCCCTCGGGGGGAAAACTAATGAAAAACTGTTTTTT. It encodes CASSLGGKTNEKLFF.

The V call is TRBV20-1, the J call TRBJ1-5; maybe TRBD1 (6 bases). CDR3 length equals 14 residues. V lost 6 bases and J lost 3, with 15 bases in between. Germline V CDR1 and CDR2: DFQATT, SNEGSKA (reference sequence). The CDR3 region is CSAPGGGTNQPQHF. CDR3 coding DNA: TGCAGTGCGCCCGGGGGGGGCACCAATCAGCCCCAGCATTTT.

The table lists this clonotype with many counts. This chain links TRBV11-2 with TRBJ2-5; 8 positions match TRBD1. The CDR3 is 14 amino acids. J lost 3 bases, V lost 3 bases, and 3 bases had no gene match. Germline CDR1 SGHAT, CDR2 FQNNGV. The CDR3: CASSFQGAKETQYF. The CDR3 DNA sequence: TGTGCCAGCAGCTTTCAGGGGGCTAAAGAGACCCAGTACTTC.

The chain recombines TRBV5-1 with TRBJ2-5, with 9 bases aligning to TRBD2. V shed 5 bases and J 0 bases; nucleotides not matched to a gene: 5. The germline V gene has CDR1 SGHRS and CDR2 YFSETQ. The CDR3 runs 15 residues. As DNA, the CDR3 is TGCGCCAGCAGTCCTAGCGGGGAGTACCAAGAGACCCAGTACTTC. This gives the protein CASSPSGEYQETQYF.

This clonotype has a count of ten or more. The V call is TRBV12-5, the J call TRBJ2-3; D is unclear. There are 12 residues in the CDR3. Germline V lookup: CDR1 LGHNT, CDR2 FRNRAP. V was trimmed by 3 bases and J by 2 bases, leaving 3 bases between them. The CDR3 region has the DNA TGTGCTAGTGGTTTCAACACAGATACGCAGTATTTT. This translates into CASGFNTDTQYF.

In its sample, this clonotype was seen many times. CDR3 coding DNA: TGTGCCAGCAGTTTAAGTTCTGGGACCGGGGAGCTGTTTTTT. Amino acid sequence: CASSLSSGTGELFF. This chain uses TRBV12-3 or TRBV12-4 with TRBJ2-2; no clear D. The CDR3 sequence is 14 residues long. V lost 2 bases, J lost 5 bases, and 9 bases lay in between.

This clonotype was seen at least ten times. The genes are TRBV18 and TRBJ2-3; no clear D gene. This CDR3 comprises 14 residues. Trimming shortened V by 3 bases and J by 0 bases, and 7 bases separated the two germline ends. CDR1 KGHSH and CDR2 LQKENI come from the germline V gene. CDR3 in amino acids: CASSPLVSTDTQYF. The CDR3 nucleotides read TGTGCCAGCTCACCCCTCGTGAGCACAGATACGCAGTATTTT.

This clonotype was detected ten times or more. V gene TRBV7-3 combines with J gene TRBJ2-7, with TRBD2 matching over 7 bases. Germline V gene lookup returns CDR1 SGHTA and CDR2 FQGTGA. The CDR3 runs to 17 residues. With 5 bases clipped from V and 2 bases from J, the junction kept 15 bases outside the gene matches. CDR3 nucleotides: TGTGCCAGCAGCCCAAGCAGCTTCGCCGGGACTACCTACGAGCAGTACTTC. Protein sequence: CASSPSSFAGTTYEQYF.

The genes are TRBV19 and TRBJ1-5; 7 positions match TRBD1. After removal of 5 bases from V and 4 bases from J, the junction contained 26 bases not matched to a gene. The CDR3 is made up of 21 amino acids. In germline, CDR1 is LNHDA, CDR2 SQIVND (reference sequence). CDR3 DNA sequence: TGTGCCAGTAGTGGAGGGAAGGGAGCGATACGGGACAGTGTCGGTAATCAGCCCCAGCATTTT. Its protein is CASSGGKGAIRDSVGNQPQHF.

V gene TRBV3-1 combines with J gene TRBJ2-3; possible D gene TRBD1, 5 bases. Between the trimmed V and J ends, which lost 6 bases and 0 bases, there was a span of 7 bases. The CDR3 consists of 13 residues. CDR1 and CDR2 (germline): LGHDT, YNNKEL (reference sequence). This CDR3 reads CASRGQSTDTQYF. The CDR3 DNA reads TGTGCCAGCAGGGGGCAGAGCACAGATACGCAGTATTTT.

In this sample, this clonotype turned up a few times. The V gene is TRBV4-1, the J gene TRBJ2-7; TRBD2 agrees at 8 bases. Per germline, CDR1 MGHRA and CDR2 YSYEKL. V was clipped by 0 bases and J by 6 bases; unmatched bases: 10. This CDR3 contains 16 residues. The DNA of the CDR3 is TGCGCCAGCAGCCAAGAGCTTACTAGCGGAGGAGGCGAGCAGTACTTC. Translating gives CASSQELTSGGGEQYF.

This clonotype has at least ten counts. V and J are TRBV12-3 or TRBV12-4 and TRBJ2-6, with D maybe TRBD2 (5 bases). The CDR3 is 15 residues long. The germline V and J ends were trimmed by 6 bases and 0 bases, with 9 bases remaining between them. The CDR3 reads CASSLRGSGANVLTF. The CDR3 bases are TGTGCCAGCAGCCTTCGGGGCTCTGGGGCCAACGTCCTGACTTTC.

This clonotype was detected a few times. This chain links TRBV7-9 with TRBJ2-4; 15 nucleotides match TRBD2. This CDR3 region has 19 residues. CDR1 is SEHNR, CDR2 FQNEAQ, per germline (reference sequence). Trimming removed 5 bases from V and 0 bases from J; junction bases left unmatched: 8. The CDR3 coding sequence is TGTGCCAGCAGCCCAGGACTAGCGGGAGGGACTGTAGCCAAAAACATTCAGTACTTC. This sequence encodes CASSPGLAGGTVAKNIQYF.